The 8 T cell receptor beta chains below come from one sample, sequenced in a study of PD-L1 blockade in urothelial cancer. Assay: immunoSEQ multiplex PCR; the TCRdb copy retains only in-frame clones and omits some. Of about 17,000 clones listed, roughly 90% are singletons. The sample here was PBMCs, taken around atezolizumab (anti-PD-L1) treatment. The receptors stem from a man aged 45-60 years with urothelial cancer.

CDR3 protein: CASSEGGGADTQYF. Written as DNA, the CDR3 is TGTGCCAGCAGTGAAGGCGGGGGCGCAGATACGCAGTATTTT. The V gene is TRBV2, the J gene TRBJ2-3, with a tentative D call TRBD2 (7 bases). The CDR3 length is 14 residues. Per germline, CDR1 SNHLY and CDR2 FYNNEI. Trimming stripped 1 base from V and 4 bases from J, with 9 bases between.

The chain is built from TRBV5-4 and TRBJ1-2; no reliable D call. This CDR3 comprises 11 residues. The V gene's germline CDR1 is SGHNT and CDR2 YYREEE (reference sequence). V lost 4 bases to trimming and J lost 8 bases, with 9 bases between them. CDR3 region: CASSLGGGYTF. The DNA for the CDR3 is TGTGCCAGCAGCCTGGGCGGAGGCTACACCTTC.

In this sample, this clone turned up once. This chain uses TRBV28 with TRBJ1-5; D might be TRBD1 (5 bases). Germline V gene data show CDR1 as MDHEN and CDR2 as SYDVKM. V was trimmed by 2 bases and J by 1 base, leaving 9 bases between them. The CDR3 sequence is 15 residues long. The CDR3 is CASSLTQASNQPQHF. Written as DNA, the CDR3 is TGTGCCAGCAGTTTAACACAGGCGAGCAATCAGCCCCAGCATTTT.

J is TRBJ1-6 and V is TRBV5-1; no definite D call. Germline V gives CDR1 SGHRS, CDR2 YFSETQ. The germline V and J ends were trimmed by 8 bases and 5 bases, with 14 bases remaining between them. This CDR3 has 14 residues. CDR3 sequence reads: CASIPKSNNSPLHF. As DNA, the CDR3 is TGCGCCAGTATTCCGAAGAGCAATAATTCACCCCTCCACTTT.

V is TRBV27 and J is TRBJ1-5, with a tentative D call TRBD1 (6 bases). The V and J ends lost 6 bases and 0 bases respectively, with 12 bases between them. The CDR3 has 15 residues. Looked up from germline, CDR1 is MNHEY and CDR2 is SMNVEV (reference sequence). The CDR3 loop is CASRTGQHSNQPQHF. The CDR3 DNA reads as TGTGCCAGCAGAACGGGACAACATAGCAATCAGCCCCAGCATTTT.

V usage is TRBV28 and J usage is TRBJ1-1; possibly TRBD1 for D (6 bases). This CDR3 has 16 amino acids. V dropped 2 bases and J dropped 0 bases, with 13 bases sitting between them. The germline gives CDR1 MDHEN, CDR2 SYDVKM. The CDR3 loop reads CASSLTGQPMNTEAFF. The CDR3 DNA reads TGTGCCAGCAGTTTAACAGGGCAACCGATGAACACTGAAGCTTTCTTT.

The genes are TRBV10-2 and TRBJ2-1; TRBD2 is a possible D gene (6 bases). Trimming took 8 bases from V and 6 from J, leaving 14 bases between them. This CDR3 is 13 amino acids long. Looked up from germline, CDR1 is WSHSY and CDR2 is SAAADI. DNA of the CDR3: TGCGCCAGCGGAGGTCGGGAGAGCAATGAGCAGTTCTTC. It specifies CASGGRESNEQFF.

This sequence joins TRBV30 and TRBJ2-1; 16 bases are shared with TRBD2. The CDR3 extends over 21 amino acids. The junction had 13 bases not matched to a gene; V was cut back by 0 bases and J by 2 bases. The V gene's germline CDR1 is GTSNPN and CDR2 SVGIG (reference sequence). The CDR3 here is CAWSVNPGLAGGYQTYNEQFF. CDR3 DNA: TGTGCCTGGAGTGTAAACCCGGGACTAGCGGGAGGGTACCAAACCTACAATGAGCAGTTCTTC.